This is a list of T cell receptor beta chains from one sample in a study of OX40 agonist ivuxolimab in advanced cancers. The method was immunoSEQ multiplex PCR; TCRdb's version includes in-frame clones alone and lacks a portion of them. The table includes more than 95,000 clones, over 85% detected once. The sequencing used CD4+ or CD8+ T cells sorted from blood, collected in a trial of the OX40 agonist ivuxolimab. The receptors originated from an adult with an advanced solid tumor such as melanoma, head and neck, liver or kidney cancer. Both conserved end residues are part of each CDR3.

14	TRBV5-1	TRBJ2-7	CASSVRDRGGEQYF
15	TRBV6-5	TRBJ1-1	CASSWDSKANTEAFF
15	TRBV2	TRBJ1-4	CASSSDGTTNEKLFF
15	TRBV28	TRBJ2-7	CASRQPGQLAYEQYF
13	TRBV18	TRBJ2-7	CASSPSPRGEQYF
17	TRBV7-6	TRBJ2-7	CASSLAPPGQSLYEQYF
15	TRBV11-2	TRBJ2-5	CASSISGGAIETQYF
13	TRBV30	TRBJ2-4	CAWSGTAKNIQYF
14	TRBV19	TRBJ1-3	CASSSLASGNTIYF
10	TRBV30	TRBJ2-7	CAGGVSEQYF
14	TRBV11-2	TRBJ1-1	CASSLDTGSTEAFF
14	TRBV11-2	TRBJ2-7	CASSLLAGSYEQYF
18	TRBV4-3	TRBJ2-3	CASSQDLAGGTSTDTQYF
14	TRBV28	TRBJ1-2	CASGIPGSNYGYTF
13	TRBV6-1	TRBJ2-7	CASIEGIGYEQYF